This is a list of T cell receptor beta chains from one sample in a study of cytomegalovirus exposure and HLA in healthy donors. Libraries were prepared by immunoSEQ multiplex PCR; TCRdb keeps only in-frame clonotypes and omits some of them. The table shows around 300,000 clones, with more than 75% occurring only once. Sequencing was done on a sample of PBMCs. The receptors originated from a woman between 18 and 29 years old in good health and CMV-seronegative. Each CDR3 is given with its conserved first and last residue. Fields, in order: V gene, D gene, clone size, J gene, CDR3 DNA, CDR3 protein. D genes are given only for firm matches. Clone size is not always given. Where it is, it says once, few, many or a class for expanded clones.

>TRBV9|NA|NA|TRBJ2-7
TGTGCCAGCAGCGTAGGGGTGGGAGTAGGCGAGCAGTACTTC
CASSVGVGVGEQYF
>TRBV2|NA|few|TRBJ1-5
TGTGCCAGCAGCACCAGGGTTAGCAATCAGCCCCAGCATTTT
CASSTRVSNQPQHF
>TRBV20-1|NA|NA|TRBJ2-2
TGCAGTGCTAGTTCTACCGGGGAGCTGTTTTTT
CSASSTGELFF
>TRBV28|TRBD2|NA|TRBJ2-7
TGTGCCAGCAGTTCCCCCCAGCGGGAGGGCAGCTACGAGCAGTACTTC
CASSSPQREGSYEQYF
>TRBV30|NA|NA|TRBJ2-3
TGTGCCTGGGGGGCGGGGTTATCCACAGATACGCAGTATTTT
CAWGAGLSTDTQYF
>TRBV11-2|TRBD1|NA|TRBJ2-5
TGTGCCAGCAGCACCTGGGGACAGATAAAAGAGACCCAGTACTTC
CASSTWGQIKETQYF
>TRBV6-4|TRBD2|NA|TRBJ2-1
TGTGCCAGCAGTGTAAGACTAGCGGGAAACAATGAGCAGTTCTTC
CASSVRLAGNNEQFF
>TRBV19|TRBD2|NA|TRBJ2-7
TGTGCCAGTAGTATGTCGGGAGGGCTATCCTACGAGCAGTACTTC
CASSMSGGLSYEQYF
>TRBV28|TRBD1|NA|TRBJ1-2
TGTGCCAGTAAGACAGGGACAAACAATGGCTACACCTTC
CASKTGTNNGYTF
>TRBV6-5|TRBD2|NA|TRBJ2-7
TGTGCCAGCAGTTACGTAGGCGGGGGCGAGCAGTACTTC
CASSYVGGGEQYF
>TRBV5-4|TRBD2|NA|TRBJ2-2
TGTGCCAGCAGCGAGGCTAGCGGGGGCAACACCGGGGAGCTGTTTTTT
CASSEASGGNTGELFF
>TRBV28|NA|NA|TRBJ1-1
TGTGCCAGCAGTTCAACGACAGCGGGGGACACTGAAGCTTTCTTT
CASSSTTAGDTEAFF
>TRBV15|NA|NA|TRBJ2-7
TGTGCCACCAGCAGAGCCCGAGCCTACGAGCAGTACTTC
CATSRARAYEQYF
>TRBV29-1|TRBD2|NA|TRBJ2-5
TGCAGCGTGAGCGGGAATAGGGAGACCCAGTACTTC
CSVSGNRETQYF
>TRBV6-1|TRBD1|few|TRBJ2-7
TGTGCCAGCAGGCCGGGACAGAGCTACGAGCAGTACTTC
CASRPGQSYEQYF
>TRBV7-2|NA|NA|TRBJ1-4
TGTGCCATCCGTAGTAGTAAAGATGAAAAACTGTTTTTT
CAIRSSKDEKLFF
>TRBV7-6|TRBD2|NA|TRBJ2-6
TGTGCCAGCAGTCCTACCCTACTAGCGGGAGGGAGCTCTGGGGCCAACGTCCTGACTTTC
CASSPTLLAGGSSGANVLTF
>TRBV20-1|NA|NA|TRBJ1-2
TGCAGTGCTAGAGATAAGAGTGGCTACACCTTC
CSARDKSGYTF
>TRBV5-1|NA|NA|TRBJ2-1
TGCGCCAGCAGCGGAACGGGTAGCGTATACTCCTACAATGAGCAGTTCTTC
CASSGTGSVYSYNEQFF
>TRBV5-1|NA|NA|TRBJ2-1
TGCGCCAGCTCACTAAACGCCCAGGAGCAGTTCTTC
CASSLNAQEQFF
>TRBV6-1|TRBD1|once|TRBJ1-5
TGTGCCAGCAGTGTAACACCCGGGACAGCTAATCAGCCCCAGCATTTT
CASSVTPGTANQPQHF
>TRBV4-1|TRBD1|NA|TRBJ2-7
TGCGCCAGCAGCCAAGAACATTTTACGGGCAGGGGGTTCGACGAGCAGTACTTC
CASSQEHFTGRGFDEQYF
>TRBV9|NA|once|TRBJ2-1
TGTGCCAGCAGCGTACTCGGACTTCTTAATGAGCAGTTCTTC
CASSVLGLLNEQFF
>TRBV7-2|NA|NA|TRBJ2-7
TGTGCCAGCAGCTTGTCCATGCGGGGTCAAACCTACGAGCAGTACTTC
CASSLSMRGQTYEQYF
>TRBV30|NA|NA|TRBJ2-7
TGTGCTGTGGAGGTGGGCTACGAGCAGTACTTC
CAVEVGYEQYF
>TRBV29-1|TRBD2|NA|TRBJ2-1
TGCAGCATCCTAGGTGGCGGGAGCTCCTACAATGAGCAGTTCTTC
CSILGGGSSYNEQFF
>TRBV30|NA|NA|TRBJ2-1
TGTGCCTGGACAGGTGTTACAGCGGATAGCTCCTACAATGAGCAGTTCTTC
CAWTGVTADSSYNEQFF
>TRBV28|TRBD1|once|TRBJ1-2
TGTGCCAGCAGTCCCCGGGACAGAGCTAACTATGGCTACACCTTC
CASSPRDRANYGYTF
>TRBV2|TRBD2|once|TRBJ2-3
TGTGCCAGCAGTGGTGCGGGAGGGCGCACAGATACGCAGTATTTT
CASSGAGGRTDTQYF
>TRBV9|TRBD2|NA|TRBJ2-3
TGTGCCAGCAGCGTCTTGACTAGCGGACTGCATACAGATACGCAGTATTTT
CASSVLTSGLHTDTQYF
>TRBV5-6|NA|NA|TRBJ2-6
TGTGCCAGCAGCCCACAGGCGGTTGCGGGGGCCAACGTCCTGACTTTC
CASSPQAVAGANVLTF
>TRBV7-2|NA|NA|TRBJ1-5
TGTGCCAGCAGCTTATGGTCAGGGGCTGGAAATCAGCCCCAGCATTTT
CASSLWSGAGNQPQHF
>TRBV5-1|NA|NA|TRBJ2-3
TGCGCCAGCAGCTTACCACGAGCAGATACGCAGTATTTT
CASSLPRADTQYF
>TRBV6-6|NA|NA|TRBJ1-5
TGTGCCAGCACCCAGGGGAGTCAGCCCCAGCATTTT
CASTQGSQPQHF
>TRBV6-5|NA|NA|TRBJ2-3
TGTGCCAGCAGTTTCCCAGGGACAGATACGCAGTATTTT
CASSFPGTDTQYF
>TRBV10-3|TRBD2|NA|TRBJ2-5
TGTGCCATCAGAGCGGGAGGGAGGGAGACCCAGTACTTC
CAIRAGGRETQYF
>TRBV11-2|NA|NA|TRBJ2-7
TGTGCCAGCAGCTCAAGAGGGACTCCTTCCTACGAGCAGTACTTC
CASSSRGTPSYEQYF
>TRBV10-3|TRBD2|NA|TRBJ2-1
TGTGCCACCTTCCCAGGGACGGGAGGGAATGAGCAGTTCTTC
CATFPGTGGNEQFF
>TRBV19|TRBD2|NA|TRBJ2-1
TGTGCCAGTAGTATAGTGGTGACTAGCGGGAGGAATGAGCAGTTCTTC
CASSIVVTSGRNEQFF
>TRBV11-2|TRBD2|NA|TRBJ2-1
TGTGCCAGCAGCCCCGCGGTAAGGGTAGCGGGTGATTACAATGAGCAGTTCTTC
CASSPAVRVAGDYNEQFF
>TRBV5-1|NA|NA|TRBJ1-3
TGCGCCAGCCGTATGACAGGCGCCTCTGGAAACACCATATATTTT
CASRMTGASGNTIYF
>TRBV2|TRBD1|few|TRBJ2-7
TGTGCCAGCGGATGGGACAGGAGCTCCTACGAGCAGTACTTC
CASGWDRSSYEQYF
>TRBV5-6|NA|NA|TRBJ2-1
TGTGCCAGCAGCTTGGGCGGAAATGAGCAGTTCTTC
CASSLGGNEQFF
>TRBV28|TRBD2|NA|TRBJ2-7
TGTGCCAGCAAGCGGGGGGCCTACGAGCAGTACTTC
CASKRGAYEQYF
>TRBV11-2|NA|NA|TRBJ2-1
TGTGCCAGCAGCCCTGTCGGACTCTCCTACAATGAGCAGTTCTTC
CASSPVGLSYNEQFF
>TRBV27|TRBD1|NA|TRBJ2-7
TGTGCCAGCCGGCGGACAGGTTTCTACGAGCAGTACTTC
CASRRTGFYEQYF